A single sample is the source of the 3 T cell receptor beta chains below, sequenced in a study of T-cell reconstitution after alpha-beta-depleted transplantation in children. Unique molecular identifiers tagged the TCRbeta library. MiXCR, applied by TCRdb to the PCR reads, yields one record per CDR3 protein. The sample records 600,000 to 700,000 distinct CDR3 sequences, 10% to 15% being singletons. The sample in question was PBMCs, obtained before TCRalphabeta/CD19-depleted stem cell transplant. Receptor source: a girl aged 2 to 10 with congenital amegakaryocytic thrombocytopenia, due to receive a stem cell transplant.

About this clonotype itself: This sequence may be a read error, since a much larger clone differs from it by one base. The chain employs TRBV7-6 and TRBJ2-2; no clear D gene. The CDR3 loop spans 15 amino acids. Trimming removed 1 base at V and 9 bases at J, with 15 bases between. Germline V gene data show CDR1 as SGHVS and CDR2 as FNYEAQ. CDR3 in DNA: TGTGCCAGCAGCTTAGATTCCGGGTTCGCCAGGGAGCTGTTTTTT. It specifies CASSLDSGFARELFF.

The chain has TRBV6-1 and TRBJ2-1; 12 bases line up with TRBD2. The V segment lost 5 bases and the J segment 8 bases; nucleotides outside the gene matches: 13. CDR1 is MNHNS and CDR2 is SASEGT in the germline V gene. CDR3 length equals 17 residues. The CDR3 DNA is TGTGCCAGCAGTCGAGGACTAGCGGGATTGGCCCCAGATGAGCAGTTCTTC. Translated: CASSRGLAGLAPDEQFF.

This clonotype was observed at least ten times. This chain joins TRBV5-1 and TRBJ2-7, with 8 bases fitting TRBD1. The V gene's germline CDR1 is SGHRS and CDR2 YFSETQ. Trimming cost V 0 bases and J 6 bases; bases outside gene matches: 5. The CDR3 runs to 14 residues. The CDR3 here is CASSLEGQEAEQYF. CDR3 nucleotides: TGCGCCAGCAGCTTGGAGGGACAGGAGGCCGAGCAGTACTTC.